This T cell receptor beta chain comes out of a study of PD-1 blockade in classical Hodgkin lymphoma. Overall study results and limits: Significantly greater TCR diversity emerged by C4D1 in CD4+ cells but not CD8+ cells. Possible causes of repertoire differences, disease activity or prior therapy, remain undefined.

Only in-frame clones appear in the TCRdb table, and some are missing; sequencing was by immunoSEQ multiplex PCR. In the table there are around 20,000 clones, 70% to 80% of which are singletons. This CDR3 has 16 amino acids. The junction had 7 bases not matched to a gene; V was cut back by 6 bases and J by 2 bases. Germline values: CDR1 MDHEN, CDR2 SYDVKM. Every one of the patients relapsed after autologous stem cell transplantation (brentuximab vedotin exposure was variable). Note on this clone: Its cognate antigen is unknown.

This chain links TRBV28 with TRBJ1-3, with 10 bases lining up with TRBD1. The receptor's source is a human donor with classical Hodgkin lymphoma. This specimen consisted of peripheral blood mononuclear cells (PBMCs), obtained before the second cycle of nivolumab. The CDR3 region is CASSRMTGGTGNTIYF. The CDR3 DNA follows: TGTGCCAGCAGCAGAATGACAGGGGGCACTGGAAACACCATATATTTT. The whole variable domain, remainder taken from reference TRBV28 and TRBJ1-3, is DVKVTQSSRYLVKRTGEKVFLECVQDMDHENMFWYRQDPGLGLRLIYFSYDVKMKEKGDIPEGYSVSREKKERFSLILESASTNQTSMYLCASSRMTGGTGNTIYFGEGSWLTVV.